This T cell receptor beta chain was sequenced in a study of blood T cell repertoires in COVID-19. Study background: Samples taken during acute and convalescent COVID-19 were collected in the United States, Italy and Spain. The cDNA or gDNA used as material had been derived from T cells, B-cell-depleted T cells, or PBMCs.

Germline lookup yields CDR1 WNHNN and CDR2 SYGVQD (reference sequence). The CDR3 is 15 amino acids. Trimming took off 8 bases at V and 4 bases at J, with 18 bases between the two ends. Clones were sequenced by immunoSEQ multiplex PCR, and TCRdb holds only the in-frame ones, with some missing. Among 300,000 or so clones listed, roughly 85% were seen once. The rearrangement joins TRBV10-1 to TRBJ2-1; D call uncertain. Sequencing used PBMCs or T cells enriched from blood (not recorded which). The clonotype was recovered from a middle-aged woman with acute COVID-19. CDR3 sequence reads: CASFSKAEKYNEQFF. DNA for the CDR3: TGCGCCAGCTTTAGCAAGGCGGAAAAGTACAATGAGCAGTTCTTC.